These 9 T cell receptor beta chains share one sample of origin, sequenced in a study of shared clonotypes between healthy human individuals. The data were produced by immunoSEQ multiplex PCR, yet TCRdb's version contains in-frame clones alone and is incomplete. The sample has fewer than 600,000 clones, roughly three quarters seen once; the top ten hold more than 10%. Sequencing was done on a sample of PBMCs. The origin of the receptors is a woman between 40 and 50 years old in good health. Some clones in this sample may be carry-over from other donors' samples.

As concerns this clone: Without the conserved terminal phenylalanine or tryptophan, this CDR3 likely stems from a read error. The chain has TRBV25-1 and TRBJ2-3; TRBD1 matches 7 bases. J lost 8 bases, V lost 9 bases, and 11 bases had no gene match. This CDR3 comprises 13 residues. Germline values: CDR1 MGHDK, CDR2 SYGVNS. For the CDR3, the DNA is TGTGCCAGTACACAGGGGTTACTAGGTACGCAGTATTCT. This gives the protein CASTQGLLGTQYS.

DNA for the CDR3: TGTGCCAGCAGTTTAGGGGCGATGGGGTTCAGAGATACGCAGTATTTT. Residues: CASSLGAMGFRDTQYF. The rearrangement links TRBV27 to TRBJ2-3; TRBD1 is a possible D gene (5 bases). CDR3 size: 16 residues. Germline V gene data show CDR1 as MNHEY and CDR2 as SMNVEV (reference sequence). V was cut by 2 bases and J by 5 bases, with 17 bases left in between.

In this sample, this clone turned up a few times. The chain recombines TRBV28 with TRBJ2-7; 8 bases fit TRBD2. The CDR3 is made up of 16 amino acids. J lost 0 bases, V lost 6 bases, and 10 bases had no gene match. CDR1 and CDR2 (germline): MDHEN, SYDVKM. CDR3 sequence: CASRTLSGINSYEQYF. DNA of the CDR3: TGTGCCAGCAGAACCCTTAGCGGGATAAACTCCTACGAGCAGTACTTC.

The rearrangement links TRBV5-6 to TRBJ2-2; 11 bases match TRBD2. CDR3 size: 15 residues. Germline V gene data show CDR1 as SGHDT and CDR2 as YYEEEE. Trimming removed 4 bases from V and 6 bases from J; junction bases left unmatched: 5. CDR3 amino acids: CASSKTSGIAGELFF. The CDR3 DNA follows: TGTGCCAGCAGCAAGACTAGCGGGATTGCCGGGGAGCTGTTTTTT. Complete variable domain (other parts from reference TRBV5-6 and TRBJ2-2): DAGVTQSPTHLIKTRGQQVTLRCSPKSGHDTVSWYQQALGQGPQFIFQYYEEEERQRGNFPDRFSGHQFPNYSSELNVNALLLGDSALYLCASSKTSGIAGELFFGEGSRLTVL.

V gene TRBV6-5 combines with J gene TRBJ1-1, with a tentative D call TRBD1 (6 bases). Trimming removed 6 bases at V and 0 bases at J, with 14 bases between. Germline assignment: CDR1 MNHEY and CDR2 SVGAGI. CDR3 length: 15 amino acids. In nucleotides, the CDR3 is TGTGCCAGCAGCCTGATACAGGGTGTGAACACTGAAGCTTTCTTT. It yields the protein CASSLIQGVNTEAFF.

This sequence joins TRBV11-3 and TRBJ2-3; D call uncertain. Trimming removed 5 bases from V and 6 bases from J, with 15 bases in between. Germline-derived CDR1 and CDR2 are SGHNT and YENEEA. The CDR3 covers 14 residues. The CDR3 sequence: CASSPGSPRDTQYF. CDR3 bases: TGTGCCAGCAGCCCGGGCTCCCCGCGGGATACGCAGTATTTT.

The chain is built from TRBV7-9 and TRBJ2-5; D may be TRBD1 (6 bases). Germline V gives CDR1 SEHNR, CDR2 FQNEAQ (reference sequence). CDR3 size: 14 residues. V was trimmed by 5 bases and J by 1 base, leaving 11 bases between them. The DNA of the CDR3 is TGTGCCAGCAGCCCCGGGACATCCCAAGAGACCCAGTACTTC. The encoded protein is CASSPGTSQETQYF. Variable domain in full (rest from reference TRBV7-9 and TRBJ2-5): DTGVSQNPRHKITKRGQNVTFRCDPISEHNRLYWYRQTLGQGPEFLTYFQNEAQLEKSRLLSDRFSAERPKGSFSTLEIQRTEQGDSAMYLCASSPGTSQETQYFGPGTRLLVL.

V and J are TRBV7-6 and TRBJ2-7; 7 nucleotides agree with TRBD1. The J segment lost 0 bases and the V segment lost 5 bases, leaving 7 bases of the junction unmatched. CDR3 length equals 15 residues. The germline gives CDR1 SGHVS, CDR2 FNYEAQ. The CDR3 nucleotides are TGTGCCAGCAGCCAAGGGACAGAATACTCCTACGAGCAGTACTTC. This sequence encodes CASSQGTEYSYEQYF.

The chain links TRBV18 to TRBJ1-3, with TRBD1 as a possible D gene (5 bases). CDR3 length: 14 amino acids. Germline CDR1 reads KGHSH; CDR2 reads LQKENI. The V gene lost 3 bases and the J gene lost 5 bases, with 11 bases spanning the gap. This CDR3 reads CASSPQDTRNTIYF. Here the CDR3 DNA reads TGTGCCAGCTCACCTCAGGACACCAGAAACACCATATATTTT.